Shown below are 25 T cell receptor beta chains from a single sample sequenced in a study of response to subunit inactivated influenza vaccine. Using its own MiXCR run on the RT-PCR reads, TCRdb lists one record per CDR3 protein. The sample has 540,000 or so distinct CDR3 sequences; 13% are singletons. The sequencing used PBMCs from blood, collected 45 days after vaccination. These TCRs come from a man in his fifties or sixties who received an inactivated influenza vaccine.

The chain employs TRBV5-1 and TRBJ1-4; maybe TRBD1 (6 bases). The germline V and J ends were trimmed by 2 bases and 1 base, with 12 bases remaining between them. The CDR3 has 16 amino acids. CDR1 is SGHRS and CDR2 is YFSETQ in the germline V gene. The CDR3 here is CASSLQGQQTNEKLFF. CDR3 DNA: TGCGCCAGCAGCTTACAGGGTCAGCAAACTAATGAAAAACTGTTTTTT.

Of note for this clonotype: A much larger clone is a single base away; this may be a read error. V usage is TRBV7-8 and J usage is TRBJ2-5, with 9 bases lining up with TRBD2. This CDR3 contains 16 residues. Germline V lookup: CDR1 SGHVS, CDR2 FQNEAQ. The CDR3 coding sequence is TGTGCCAGCAGCTCGAGCGGGGGGCTACACCAAGAGACCCGGTACTTC. Translating gives CASSSSGGLHQETRYF.

This clonotype was found many times. V gene TRBV10-3 combines with J gene TRBJ2-3; D is unclear. CDR1 is ENHRY, CDR2 SYGVKD, per germline. V dropped 0 bases and J dropped 7 bases, with 5 bases sitting between them. This CDR3 region has 12 residues. CDR3 bases: TGTGCCATCAGTGAGTCGGGTTATACGCAGTATTTT. Its protein product is CAISESGYTQYF.

This clonotype came up many times. The chain couples TRBV7-9 to TRBJ1-6; weak D call: TRBD1 (6 bases). Germline CDR1 reads SEHNR; CDR2 reads FQNEAQ (reference sequence). The length of the CDR3 is 13 residues. V lost 4 bases and J lost 6, with 7 bases in between. CDR3 loop: CASSSGVNSPLHF. For the CDR3, the DNA is TGTGCCAGCAGCTCAGGGGTTAATTCACCCCTCCACTTT.

This clonotype turned up a few times. This chain uses TRBV3-1 with TRBJ1-1; 11 bases line up with TRBD1. The length of the CDR3 is 15 residues. CDR1 LGHDT and CDR2 YNNKEL come from the germline V gene (reference sequence). V gave up 2 bases and J gave up 7 bases; unmatched junction bases: 6. Here the CDR3 DNA reads TGTGCCAGCAGCCAAACCCGGACAGGGGGCTTTGAAGCTTTCTTT. Amino acids: CASSQTRTGGFEAFF.

There are a few counts of this clonotype. This rearrangement joins TRBV24-1 to TRBJ1-1; TRBD1 is a possible D gene (6 bases). The CDR3 sequence is 13 residues long. Germline values: CDR1 KGHDR, CDR2 SFDVKD. Trimming pared 5 bases from V and 5 bases from J, leaving 11 bases between. The CDR3 loop reads CATSGSQGTEAFF. Written as DNA, the CDR3 is TGTGCCACCAGTGGGTCACAGGGAACTGAAGCTTTCTTT.

In its sample, this clonotype was seen a few times. The rearrangement links TRBV12-3 or TRBV12-4 to TRBJ1-2; no clear D. The CDR3 has 13 amino acids. Trimming took 0 bases from V and 7 from J, leaving 9 bases between them. The chain's CDR3 is CASSLAHGFGYTF. Written as DNA, the CDR3 is TGTGCCAGCAGTTTAGCGCACGGTTTTGGCTACACCTTC.

This clonotype was seen repeatedly, ten times or more. V and J are TRBV5-1 and TRBJ2-5; the match to TRBD1 covers 9 bases. V shed 4 bases, J shed 4 bases, and the junction held 5 bases outside the gene matches. CDR1 is SGHRS and CDR2 is YFSETQ in the germline V gene. The CDR3 runs 14 residues. This CDR3 reads CASSPGQGRETQYF. In DNA, the CDR3 is TGCGCCAGCAGCCCGGGACAGGGACGAGAGACCCAGTACTTC.

This chain connects TRBV6-5 to TRBJ2-7, with D perhaps matching TRBD1 (6 bases). Germline assignment: CDR1 MNHEY and CDR2 SVGAGI. The CDR3 is 14 residues long. V gave up 4 bases and J gave up 6 bases, with 16 bases separating them. The CDR3 loop is CASSSIREGGEQYF. The CDR3 bases are TGTGCCAGCAGTTCCATCAGGGAAGGGGGCGAGCAGTACTTC.

The chain combines TRBV5-1 with TRBJ2-1; either TRBD1 or TRBD2 may supply D (5 bases each). With 6 bases removed from V and 8 bases from J, the gap between germline ends came to 15 bases. This CDR3 has 13 amino acids. Germline V gene lookup returns CDR1 SGHRS and CDR2 YFSETQ. The CDR3 loop reads CASKRDGEYEQFF. CDR3 coding DNA: TGCGCCAGCAAAAGGGACGGGGAGTATGAGCAGTTCTTC.

This clonotype appeared many times. The J gene is TRBJ2-7, the V gene TRBV28, with 10 bases fitting TRBD1. CDR3 length: 14 amino acids. Germline CDR1 MDHEN, CDR2 SYDVKM. V lost 7 bases to trimming and J lost 6 bases; unmatched junction nucleotides: 9. CDR3 protein: CASTPRDRGGEQYF. In DNA, the CDR3 is TGTGCCAGCACCCCCCGGGACAGGGGAGGCGAGCAGTACTTC.

This clonotype turned up a few times. The V gene is TRBV15, the J gene TRBJ2-3; no reliable D call. CDR1 and CDR2 (germline): LNHNV, YYDKDF (reference sequence). Trimming took 0 bases from V and 2 from J, leaving 6 bases between them. This CDR3 is 14 amino acids long. CDR3 residues: CATSRDIHTDTQYF. In DNA, the CDR3 is TGTGCCACCAGCAGAGATATCCACACAGATACGCAGTATTTT. Looking up the rest from reference TRBV15 and TRBJ2-3 gives the full variable domain: DAMVIQNPRYQVTQFGKPVTLSCSQTLNHNVMYWYQQKSSQAPKLLFHYYDKDFNNEADTPDNFQSRRPNTSFCFLDIRSPGLGDTAMYLCATSRDIHTDTQYFGPGTRLTVL.

This clonotype was observed a few times. The genes are TRBV29-1 and TRBJ2-7; 9 bases are shared with TRBD1. Trimming cost V 4 bases and J 2 bases; bases outside gene matches: 3. Per the germline V gene, CDR1 is SQVTM and CDR2 is ANQGSEA. The CDR3 is 13 residues long. The DNA of the CDR3 is TGCAGCGTTGCGGGACAGGGTCCCTACGAGCAGTACTTC. As protein: CSVAGQGPYEQYF.

In regard to this clonotype: It is unclear where the CDR3 begins or ends on the DNA, so no DNA is shown, and the CDR3 is as TCRdb lists it. This chain joins TRBV9 and TRBJ2-7; the table's D call of TRBD2 was not tested on the DNA. The CDR3 totals 13 residues, both ends included. Germline assignment: CDR1 SGDLS and CDR2 YYNGEE. CDR3 residues: CASSVFGSGTLYF.

Only a few counts were recorded for this clonotype. J is TRBJ2-2 and V is TRBV7-6; perhaps TRBD1 as D (7 bases). V lost 0 bases to trimming and J lost 1 base, with 15 bases between them. This CDR3 has 18 amino acids. CDR1 is SGHVS, CDR2 FNYEAQ, per germline. CDR3 sequence reads: CASSLAEGQLLNTGELFF. Here the CDR3 DNA reads TGTGCCAGCAGCTTAGCGGAGGGACAGCTCTTGAACACCGGGGAGCTGTTTTTT. Using reference TRBV7-6 and TRBJ2-2 for the parts outside the CDR3, the full variable domain is GAGVSQSPRYKVTKRGQDVALRCDPISGHVSLYWYRQALGQGPEFLTYFNYEAQQDKSGLPNDRFSAERPEGSISTLTIQRTEQRDSAMYRCASSLAEGQLLNTGELFFGEGSRLTVL.

The J gene is TRBJ2-5, the V gene TRBV11-1, with a possible D match to TRBD1 (6 bases). This CDR3 contains 15 residues. V was pared by 6 bases and J by 5 bases, with 19 bases between. The V gene's germline CDR1 is SGHAT and CDR2 FQDESV (reference sequence). The CDR3 protein is CASRRAASDRETQYF. The CDR3 DNA sequence: TGTGCCAGCAGACGGGCCGCGTCAGACAGGGAGACCCAGTACTTC. The full variable domain, its missing parts supplied by reference TRBV11-1 and TRBJ2-5, is EAEVAQSPRYKITEKSQAVAFWCDPISGHATLYWYRQILGQGPELLVQFQDESVVDDSQLPKDRFSAERLKGVDSTLKIQPAELGDSAMYLCASRRAASDRETQYFGPGTRLLVL.

The chain recombines TRBV4-2 with TRBJ2-1; TRBD2 matches at 8 bases. This CDR3 has 17 amino acids. Germline V gene lookup returns CDR1 LGHNA and CDR2 YNFKEQ. V trimming: 0 bases; J trimming: 5 bases; junction bases outside the gene matches: 9. The CDR3 region has the DNA TGTGCCAGCAGCCAAGATCAACTAGCGGAGATTAACAATGAGCAGTTCTTC. Translating it yields CASSQDQLAEINNEQFF.

The DNA of the CDR3 is TGCAGCGTTAGGTGGTCCGGTGTCTACGAGCAGTACTTC. The encoded protein is CSVRWSGVYEQYF. V and J are TRBV29-1 and TRBJ2-7; no definite D call. V was cut by 5 bases and J by 3 bases, with 14 bases left in between. CDR1 SQVTM and CDR2 ANQGSEA come from the germline V gene. The CDR3 is 13 residues long.

The V call is TRBV12-3 or TRBV12-4, the J call TRBJ1-2, with TRBD1 matching 9 bases. This CDR3 has 17 residues. The ends lost 0 bases at V and 5 bases at J; junction bases unmatched: 10. The CDR3 loop reads CASSLASLQGARYGYTF. CDR3 nucleotides: TGTGCCAGCAGTTTAGCCTCTTTACAGGGGGCACGGTATGGCTACACCTTC.

The J gene is TRBJ2-2, the V gene TRBV20-1; unclear D gene. Trimming removed 2 bases from V and 0 bases from J, with 4 bases in between. Germline V lookup: CDR1 DFQATT, CDR2 SNEGSKA (reference sequence). The CDR3 sequence is 13 residues long. CDR3 region: CSARSSNTGELFF. The CDR3 nucleotides are TGCAGTGCTAGATCTTCGAACACCGGGGAGCTGTTTTTT.

The V call is TRBV20-1, the J call TRBJ2-3, with a tentative D call TRBD1 (6 bases). Germline CDR1 is DFQATT and CDR2 is SNEGSKA (reference sequence). V lost 0 bases, J lost 1 base, and 14 bases lay in between. The CDR3 sequence is 16 residues long. The CDR3 DNA is TGCAGTGCTAGAGAGGGCAGGGGATTAGGCACAGATACGCAGTATTTT. It is translated as CSAREGRGLGTDTQYF.

The gene calls are TRBV12-3 or TRBV12-4 and TRBJ2-2; 7 bases are a match to TRBD1. The CDR3 extends over 15 amino acids. Trimming removed 6 bases from V and 0 bases from J; junction bases left unmatched: 4. The CDR3 region has the DNA TGTGCCAGCAGCATGACAGGGACGAACACCGGGGAGCTGTTTTTT. Its translation is CASSMTGTNTGELFF.

This chain joins TRBV25-1 and TRBJ2-5, with D perhaps being TRBD1 or TRBD2 (5 bases each). The V end was cut by 4 bases, the J end by 3 bases, with 9 bases between. Germline V gene lookup returns CDR1 MGHDK and CDR2 SYGVNS. The CDR3 runs to 13 residues. CDR3 DNA: TGTGCCAGCAGTGTCGGGGCAAAAGAGACCCAGTACTTC. Translating gives CASSVGAKETQYF. The full variable domain, in which reference TRBV25-1 and TRBJ2-5 provide the parts outside the CDR3, is EADIYQTPRYLVIGTGKKITLECSQTMGHDKMYWYQQDPGMELHLIHYSYGVNSTEKGDLSSESTVSRIRTEHFPLTLESARPSHTSQYLCASSVGAKETQYFGPGTRLLVL.

The chain is built from TRBV6-2 or TRBV6-3 and TRBJ1-2; D not certain. V was cut by 2 bases and J by 4 bases, with 14 bases left in between. This CDR3 has 15 amino acids. CDR1 MNHEY and CDR2 SVGEGT come from the germline V gene. CDR3 DNA: TGTGCCAGCAGTTACGGACGGCTTTTCTTCTATGGCTACACCTTC. Residues: CASSYGRLFFYGYTF.

This clonotype was detected a few times. J is TRBJ2-2 and V is TRBV29-1; D is uncertain. CDR3 size: 12 residues. Germline V CDR1 and CDR2: SQVTM, ANQGSEA. The V end was cut by 7 bases, the J end by 6 bases, with 12 bases between. The CDR3 DNA is TGCAGCGGGCGCTCGCCCCCCGGGGAGCTGTTTTTT. Translation gives CSGRSPPGELFF.